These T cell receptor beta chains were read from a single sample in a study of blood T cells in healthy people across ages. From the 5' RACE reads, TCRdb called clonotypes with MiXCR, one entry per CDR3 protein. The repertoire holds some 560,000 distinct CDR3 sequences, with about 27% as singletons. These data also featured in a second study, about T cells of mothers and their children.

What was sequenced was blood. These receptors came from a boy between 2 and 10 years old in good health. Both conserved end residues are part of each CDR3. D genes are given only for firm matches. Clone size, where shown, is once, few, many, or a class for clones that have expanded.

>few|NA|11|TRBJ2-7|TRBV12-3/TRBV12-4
CASSPGALEYF
TGTGCCAGCAGTCCCGGGGCGTTGGAGTACTTC
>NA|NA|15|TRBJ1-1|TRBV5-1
CASSLLGVLNTEAFF
TGCGCCAGCAGCTTGTTGGGGGTTCTGAACACTGAAGCTTTCTTT
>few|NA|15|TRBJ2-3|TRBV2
CASSGRVTSTDTQYF
TGTGCCAGCAGTGGGAGGGTGACTAGCACAGATACGCAGTATTTT
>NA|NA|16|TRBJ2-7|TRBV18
CASSPLPSAESYEQYF
TGTGCCAGCTCACCACTCCCTAGCGCAGAATCCTACGAGCAGTACTTC
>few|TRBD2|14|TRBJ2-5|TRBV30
CAWSVVAGRETQYF
TGTGCCTGGAGTGTAGTAGCGGGCCGGGAGACCCAGTACTTC
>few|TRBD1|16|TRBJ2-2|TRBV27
CASSLSGTGGRGELFF
TGTGCCAGCAGTTTATCAGGGACAGGGGGTCGAGGGGAGCTGTTTTTT
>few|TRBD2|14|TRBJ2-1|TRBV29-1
CSVAGLAGNNEQFF
TGCAGCGTTGCGGGACTAGCGGGAAACAATGAGCAGTTCTTC
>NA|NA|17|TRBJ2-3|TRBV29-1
CSVESLVSTLEVDTQYF
TGCAGCGTTGAAAGTCTGGTCAGTACACTCGAAGTGGATACGCAGTATTTT
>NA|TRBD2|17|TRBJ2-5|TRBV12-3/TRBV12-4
CASRMAGTSGTQETQYF
TGTGCCAGCAGGATGGCCGGGACTAGCGGGACCCAAGAGACCCAGTACTTC
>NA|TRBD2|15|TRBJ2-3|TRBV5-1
CASRYGGGRTDTQYF
TGCGCCAGCAGGTACGGCGGGGGACGCACAGATACGCAGTATTTT
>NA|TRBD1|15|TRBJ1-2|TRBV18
CASSADRVPYDGYTF
TGTGCCAGCTCGGCCGACAGGGTTCCATACGATGGCTACACCTTC
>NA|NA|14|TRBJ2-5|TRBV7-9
CASSLPLVPETEYF
TGTGCCAGCAGCCTCCCTCTTGTCCCGGAGACCGAGTACTTC
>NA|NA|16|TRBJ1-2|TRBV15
CATSRGADERLYGYTF
TGCGCCACCAGCAGAGGAGCGGACGAGAGGCTCTACGGCTACACCTTC
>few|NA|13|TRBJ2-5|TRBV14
CASSQKWGRRESF
TGTGCCAGCAGCCAAAAATGGGGCAGACGTGAAAGCTTC
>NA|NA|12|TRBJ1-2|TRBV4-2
CASSQRRGGYTF
TGTGCCAGCAGCCAGAGACGGGGAGGCTACACCTTC
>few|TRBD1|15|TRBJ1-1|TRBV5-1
CASSLKQGADTEAFF
TGCGCCAGCAGCTTAAAGCAGGGGGCTGACACTGAAGCTTTCTTT
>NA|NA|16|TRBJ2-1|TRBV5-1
CASSLGLSRQYNEQFF
TGCGCCAGCAGCTTGGGCTTGAGCAGACAATACAATGAGCAGTTCTTC
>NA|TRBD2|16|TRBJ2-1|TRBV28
CASSLSGGRNYNEQFF
TGTGCCAGCAGTTTATCGGGCGGGAGAAATTACAATGAGCAGTTCTTC
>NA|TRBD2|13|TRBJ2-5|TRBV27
CACRAREEETQYF
TGTGCCTGCAGGGCACGGGAGGAAGAGACCCAGTACTTC
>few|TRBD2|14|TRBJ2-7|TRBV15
CATSAGGSSYEQYF
TGTGCCACCTCTGCGGGGGGGAGCTCCTACGAGCAGTACTTC
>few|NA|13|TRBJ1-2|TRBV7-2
CASSLVGSDGYTF
TGTGCCAGCAGCTTAGTAGGGTCTGATGGCTACACCTTC
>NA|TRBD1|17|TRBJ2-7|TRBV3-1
CASSHFFRDRSSYEQYF
TGTGCCAGCAGCCACTTTTTCCGGGACAGATCCTCCTACGAGCAGTACTTC
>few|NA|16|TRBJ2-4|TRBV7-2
CASSLGPTTAKNIQYF
TGTGCCAGCAGCTTAGGCCCTACAACAGCCAAAAACATTCAGTACTTC
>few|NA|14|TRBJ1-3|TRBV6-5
CASRDTYSGNTIYF
TGTGCCAGCAGGGACACCTACTCTGGAAACACCATATATTTT
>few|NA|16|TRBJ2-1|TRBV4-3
CASSQLAESSYNEQFF
TGCGCCAGCAGCCAGTTAGCGGAAAGCTCCTACAATGAGCAGTTCTTC
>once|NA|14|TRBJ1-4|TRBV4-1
CASSQDRQYEKLFF
TGCGCCAGCAGCCAGGACCGCCAGTACGAAAAACTGTTTTTT